This section outlines one T cell receptor (beta chain) sequence together with its context. Its antigen is not known. CDR1 and CDR2 from the germline V gene are SGHDN and FVKESK. The J segment lost 4 bases and the V segment lost 0 bases, leaving 5 bases of the junction unmatched. The CDR3 contains 17 residues. Primed by a sample-barcoded 5' primer and a J-beta primer mix, a second PCR proceeded for about 6 to 12 cycles. From the 5' RACE reads, TCRdb called clonotypes with MiXCR, one entry per CDR3 protein. Here the sample spans roughly 1.6 million distinct CDR3 sequences, about 31% being singletons. These data come from a study of blood T cells in healthy people across ages. Study observations and caveats: A greater number of naive CD4+ cells and higher diversity distinguished long-lived donors from aged donors.

This receptor was taken from a woman younger than 45 in good health. The specimen was blood. The chain carries TRBV14 and TRBJ2-5; 13 positions agree with TRBD2. Here the CDR3 reads CASSQDWTSGGGETQYF. In DNA, the CDR3 is TGTGCCAGCAGCCAAGACTGGACTAGCGGGGGCGGAGAGACCCAGTACTTC.